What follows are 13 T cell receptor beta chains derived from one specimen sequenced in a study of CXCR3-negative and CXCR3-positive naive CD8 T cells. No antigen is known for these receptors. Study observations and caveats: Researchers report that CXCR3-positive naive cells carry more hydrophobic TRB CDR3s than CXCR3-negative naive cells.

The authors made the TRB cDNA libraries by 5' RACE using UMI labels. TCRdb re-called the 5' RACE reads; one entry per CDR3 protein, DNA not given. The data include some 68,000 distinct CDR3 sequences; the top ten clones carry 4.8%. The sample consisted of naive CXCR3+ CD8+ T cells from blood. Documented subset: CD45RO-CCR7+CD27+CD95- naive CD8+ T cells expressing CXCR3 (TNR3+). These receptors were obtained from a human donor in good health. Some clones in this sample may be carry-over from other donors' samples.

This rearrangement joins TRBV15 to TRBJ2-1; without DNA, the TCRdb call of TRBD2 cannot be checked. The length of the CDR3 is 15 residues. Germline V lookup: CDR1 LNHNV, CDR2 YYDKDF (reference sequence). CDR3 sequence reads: CATSGETSSYNEQFF.

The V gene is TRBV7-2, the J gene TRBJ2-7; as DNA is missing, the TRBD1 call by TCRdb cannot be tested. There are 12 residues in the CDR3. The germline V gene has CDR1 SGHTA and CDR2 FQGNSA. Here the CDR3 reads CASSFTGDEQYF.

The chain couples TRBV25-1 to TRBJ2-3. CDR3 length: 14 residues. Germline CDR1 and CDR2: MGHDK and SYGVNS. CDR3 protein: CASSEGLDRDTQYF.

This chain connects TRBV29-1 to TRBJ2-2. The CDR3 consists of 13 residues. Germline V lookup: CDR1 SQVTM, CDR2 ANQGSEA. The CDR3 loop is CSVTQLNTGELFF.

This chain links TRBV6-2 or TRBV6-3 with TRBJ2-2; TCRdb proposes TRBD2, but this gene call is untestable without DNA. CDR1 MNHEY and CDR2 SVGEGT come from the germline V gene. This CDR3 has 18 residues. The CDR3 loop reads CASSYPGDLALNTGELFF.

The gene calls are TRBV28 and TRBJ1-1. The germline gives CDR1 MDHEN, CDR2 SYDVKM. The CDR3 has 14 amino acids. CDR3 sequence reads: CASSFGSDGTEAFF.

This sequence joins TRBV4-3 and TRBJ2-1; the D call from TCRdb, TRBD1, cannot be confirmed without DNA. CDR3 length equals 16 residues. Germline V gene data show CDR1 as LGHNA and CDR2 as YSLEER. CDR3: CASTPSGQGGYNEQFF.

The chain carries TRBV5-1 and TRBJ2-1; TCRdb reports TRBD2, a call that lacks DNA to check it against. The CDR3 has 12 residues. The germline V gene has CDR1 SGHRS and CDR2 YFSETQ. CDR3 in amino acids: CASLDGSNEQFF.

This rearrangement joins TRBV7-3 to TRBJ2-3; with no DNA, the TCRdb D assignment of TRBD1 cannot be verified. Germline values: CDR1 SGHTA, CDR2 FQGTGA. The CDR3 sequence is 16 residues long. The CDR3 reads CASSLWPGEYADTQYF. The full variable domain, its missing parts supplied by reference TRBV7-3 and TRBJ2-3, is GAGVSQTPSNKVTEKGKYVELRCDPISGHTALYWYRQSLGQGPEFLIYFQGTGAADDSGLPNDRFFAVRPEGSVSTLKIQRTERGDSAVYLCASSLWPGEYADTQYFGPGTRLTVL.

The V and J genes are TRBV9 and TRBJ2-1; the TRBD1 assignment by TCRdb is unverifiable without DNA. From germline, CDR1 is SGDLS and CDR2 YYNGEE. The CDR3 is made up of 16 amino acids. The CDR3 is CASSPPLGVTYNEQFF.

CDR3 amino acids: CASKVGQGPSPYNEQFF. This chain joins TRBV6-2 or TRBV6-3 and TRBJ2-1; TCRdb names TRBD1, which stays unverified in the absence of DNA. Germline-derived CDR1 and CDR2 are MNHEY and SVGEGT. This CDR3 comprises 17 residues.

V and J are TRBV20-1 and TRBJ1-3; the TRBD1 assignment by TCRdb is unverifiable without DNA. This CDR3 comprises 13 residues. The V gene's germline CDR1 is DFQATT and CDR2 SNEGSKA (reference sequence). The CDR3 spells CSVLTGFGNTIYF.

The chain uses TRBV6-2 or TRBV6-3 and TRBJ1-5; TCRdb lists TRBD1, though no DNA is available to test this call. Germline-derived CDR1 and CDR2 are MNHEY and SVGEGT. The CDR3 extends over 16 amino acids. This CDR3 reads CASSYGWDRGNEPQHF.